This record looks at one T cell receptor (beta chain) sequence and its context. No cognate antigen has been identified for it. The record has no base qualities; no much larger clone is one base away. Additional DNA sequences in this sample encode the identical CDR3. The source of the sample is a study of shared clonotypes between healthy human individuals (dated by TCRdb to about 2020). Notes on the research overall: The cohort comprised two women and a few men aged 18 to 49 years. For each donor, CD4 naive and CD4 memory were each run on three plates, CD8 naive on two plates, and CD8 memory on one plate. To estimate repertoire size and how much clonotypes are shared between individuals, the study performed deep sequencing of blood TCR repertoires from about five healthy adults. Libraries were prepared and TCR repertoires were sequenced by different laboratories using diverse techniques, in order to increase sequencing depth and limit assay-specific biases. Each donor's leukapheresis produced roughly between about 0.85 and 10 billion PBMCs. Overall study outcomes, separate from this receptor: Sampling was limited to blood, and TCR repertoires in tissue likely differ from TCR repertoires in blood. Pairwise subsampling led to the expectation that sequencing depth would affect the degree of clonotype sharing among donors. Across four donors, about 5.2% of naive CD4, roughly 3.4% of naive CD8, about 2% of memory CD4, and approximately 0.4% of memory CD8 clonotypes were shared. Because the study included only a small number of donors, the genetic and exposure-history diversity represented was limited. Rarefaction of sorted-subset datasets indicated incomplete sequencing despite the large sequencing depth. Compared with non-shared clonotypes, clonotypes shared by all four sorted-subset donors had higher generation probabilities. Naive subsets generally had larger estimated clonotype richness than memory subsets did.

CD8 naive samples were obtained by positive selection for CCR7 among CD45RO-negative cells, yielding a CD45RA+CCR7+ population from which TemRA cells were excluded. The donors were healthy, HIV-negative adults who had no recently reported acute infections or vaccinations. Only Caucasian adults living in Nashville, Tennessee, USA were represented among the donors. Blood was obtained by leukapheresis, after which PBMCs were separated by Ficoll-Histopaque density gradient centrifugation and cryopreserved in liquid nitrogen vapor phase. Analytical flow cytometry was used to check the purity and quantity of every magnetically sorted T cell population. Each sorted fraction had its genomic DNA isolated and then quantified by UV absorbance on a Nanodrop 2000c. TCR CDR3 regions were amplified from genomic DNA by multiplex PCR using the deep immunoSEQ assay. For each cell subset, the extracted genomic DNA was distributed evenly across all wells of several immunoSEQ 96-well plates, and each plate served as one replicate. Each replicate PCR for sorted subsets received roughly 0.2 ug genomic DNA, equal to about 30,000 T cell genomes. Purified libraries were quantified with a Qubit 3.0 fluorometer, sized on a Bioanalyzer 2100, and re-quantified with the KAPA Library Quantification kit. Every immunoSEQ 96-well plate was sequenced on a separate single-read 150-cycle Illumina NextSeq 550 flow cell. In the paper's pipeline: Because the immunoSEQ output held only junctional sequences and lacked quality scores, the filtering could not match the filtering applied to full-length reads. Sequences were annotated with PyIR, a Python wrapper for IgBLAST v1.9, using IMGT germline references to assign V/J genes and CDR3. Any read was removed if the V/J assignment was weak (E-value above 1e-6), the CDR3 was missing, or the read contained stop codons, out-of-frame junctions, or ambiguous translated residues. A V3J clonotype was defined by an identical inferred V gene, J gene, and CDR3 amino acid sequence. To compute the percentage overlap between repertoires, the number of shared unique clonotypes was divided by the size of the smaller repertoire. Three approaches were used to assess repertoire richness: RTK rarefaction, the Chao1 estimator, and Recon v2.1 estimates of unobserved clonotypes. Generation probabilities were computed with OLGA for all TCRbeta clonotypes obtained by the gDNA method from a few donors. The table was pulled from immuneACCESS by TCRdb, which kept in-frame rearrangements only. Such tables lose some clones; where checked, under half of the loss comes from unresolved V genes, and the rest has no known cause. V, J and clone size are taken as reported in that table, and D and trimming were inferred from the DNA itself. This sample has 800,000 to 950,000 clones in its table, and about 96% of those were observed once. Roughly 0.23% of the sample rests with the top ten.

Trimming at the junction amounts to 3 bases on V and 0 bases on J, and the germline ends lie 9 bases apart. Counted from cysteine to phenylalanine, this CDR3 has 14 amino acids. Solely the CDR3 DNA is kept, with 42 bases framed from the first base. CDR1 MNHEY and CDR2 SMNVEV are derived from the germline V gene (reference sequence). This receptor was taken from a man younger than 40 in good health. The receptor chain draws on TRBV27 and TRBJ2-7, with TRBD2 perhaps the D gene, on 5 matching bases. The sequencing sample was made of naive CD8+ T cells sorted from blood. The sample's cell subset or site label, in plain terms: CD45RA+CCR7+. Read as DNA, the sequence is TGTGCCAGCAGTTTGGGTGGGAGCTCCTACGAGCAGTACTTC. Its protein reads: CASSLGGSSYEQYF.